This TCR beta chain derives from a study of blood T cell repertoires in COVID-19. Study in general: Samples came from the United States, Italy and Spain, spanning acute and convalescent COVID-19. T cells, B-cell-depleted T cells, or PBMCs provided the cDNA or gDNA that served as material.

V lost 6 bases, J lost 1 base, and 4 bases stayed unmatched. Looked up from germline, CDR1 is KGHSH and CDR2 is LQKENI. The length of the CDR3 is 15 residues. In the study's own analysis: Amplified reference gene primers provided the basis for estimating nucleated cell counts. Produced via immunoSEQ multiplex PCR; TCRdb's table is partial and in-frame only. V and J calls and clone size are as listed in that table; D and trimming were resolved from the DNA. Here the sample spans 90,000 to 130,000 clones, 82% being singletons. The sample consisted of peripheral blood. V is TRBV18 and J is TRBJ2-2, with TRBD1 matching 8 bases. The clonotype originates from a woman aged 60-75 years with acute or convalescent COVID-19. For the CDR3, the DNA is TGTGCCAGCTCGTCCACAGGGGGGAACACCGGGGAGCTGTTTTTT. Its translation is CASSSTGGNTGELFF. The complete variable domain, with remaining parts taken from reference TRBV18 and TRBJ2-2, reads NAGVMQNPRHLVRRRGQEARLRCSPMKGHSHVYWYRQLPEEGLKFMVYLQKENIIDESGMPKERFSAEFPKEGPSILRIQQVVRGDSAAYFCASSSTGGNTGELFFGEGSRLTVL.